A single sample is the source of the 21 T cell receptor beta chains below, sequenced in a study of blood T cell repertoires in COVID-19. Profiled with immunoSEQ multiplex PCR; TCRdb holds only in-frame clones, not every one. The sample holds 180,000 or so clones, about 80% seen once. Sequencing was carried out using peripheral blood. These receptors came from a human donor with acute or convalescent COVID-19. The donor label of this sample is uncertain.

The CDR3 sequence: CASSESPGAGYTF. As DNA, the CDR3 is TGTGCCAGCAGCGAGTCGCCAGGGGCAGGCTACACCTTC. J is TRBJ1-2 and V is TRBV9; possibly TRBD1 for D (6 bases). This CDR3 has 13 amino acids. The V end lost 3 bases, the J end lost 8 bases, and 14 bases lay between the germline ends. In germline, CDR1 is SGDLS, CDR2 YYNGEE.

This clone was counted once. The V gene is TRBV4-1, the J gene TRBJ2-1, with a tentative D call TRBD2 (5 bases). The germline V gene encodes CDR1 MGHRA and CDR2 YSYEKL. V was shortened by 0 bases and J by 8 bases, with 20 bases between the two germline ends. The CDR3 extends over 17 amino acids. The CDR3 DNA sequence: TGCGCCAGCAGCCAAGATCCAGCGAGGGTCCTCGGCGATGAGCAGTTCTTC. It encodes CASSQDPARVLGDEQFF.

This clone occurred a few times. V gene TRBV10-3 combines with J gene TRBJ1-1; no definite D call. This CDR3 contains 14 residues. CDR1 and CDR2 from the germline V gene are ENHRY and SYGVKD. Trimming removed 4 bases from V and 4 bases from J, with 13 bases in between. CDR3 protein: CAISAVMTGTEAFF. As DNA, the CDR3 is TGTGCCATCAGTGCGGTAATGACGGGCACTGAAGCTTTCTTT.

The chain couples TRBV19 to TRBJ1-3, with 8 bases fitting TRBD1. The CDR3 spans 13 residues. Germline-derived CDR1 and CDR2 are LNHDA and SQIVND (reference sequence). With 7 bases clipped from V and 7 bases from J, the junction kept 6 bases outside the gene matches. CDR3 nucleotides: TGTGCCAGTAATCAGGGGGCGCGGAACACCATATATTTT. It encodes CASNQGARNTIYF.

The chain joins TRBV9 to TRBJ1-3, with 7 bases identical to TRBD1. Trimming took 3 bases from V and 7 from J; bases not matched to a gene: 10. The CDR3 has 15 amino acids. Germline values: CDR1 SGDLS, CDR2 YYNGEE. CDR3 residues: CASSAGQARRNTIYF. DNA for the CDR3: TGTGCCAGCAGCGCAGGACAGGCGCGTCGGAACACCATATATTTT.

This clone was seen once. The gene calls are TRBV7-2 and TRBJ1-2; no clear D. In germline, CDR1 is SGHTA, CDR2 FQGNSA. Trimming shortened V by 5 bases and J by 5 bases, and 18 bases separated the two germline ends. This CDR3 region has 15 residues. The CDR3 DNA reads TGTGCCAGCAGCCCCATCCGGTTTAACCATTATGGCTACACCTTC. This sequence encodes CASSPIRFNHYGYTF.

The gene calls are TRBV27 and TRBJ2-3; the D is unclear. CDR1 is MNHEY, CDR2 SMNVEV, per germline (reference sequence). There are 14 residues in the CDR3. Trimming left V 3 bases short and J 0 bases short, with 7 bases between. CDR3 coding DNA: TGTGCCAGCAGTTTGGAGTATAGCACAGATACGCAGTATTTT. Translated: CASSLEYSTDTQYF.

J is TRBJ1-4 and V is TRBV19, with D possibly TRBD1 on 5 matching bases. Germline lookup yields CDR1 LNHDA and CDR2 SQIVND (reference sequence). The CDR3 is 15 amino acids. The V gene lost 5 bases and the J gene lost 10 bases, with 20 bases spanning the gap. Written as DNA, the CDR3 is TGTGCCAGTAGTCCTCGACTGGTCCCAAGGGGAAAACTGTTTTTT. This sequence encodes CASSPRLVPRGKLFF.

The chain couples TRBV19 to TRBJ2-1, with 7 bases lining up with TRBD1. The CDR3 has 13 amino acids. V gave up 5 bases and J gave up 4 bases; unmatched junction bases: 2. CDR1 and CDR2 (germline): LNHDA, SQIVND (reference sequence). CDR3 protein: CASSQGQYNEQFF. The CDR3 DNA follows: TGTGCCAGTAGTCAGGGACAGTACAATGAGCAGTTCTTC.

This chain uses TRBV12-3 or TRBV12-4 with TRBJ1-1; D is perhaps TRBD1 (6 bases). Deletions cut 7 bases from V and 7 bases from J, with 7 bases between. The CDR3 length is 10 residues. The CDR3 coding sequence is TGTGCCAGCAACAGGGTTGAAGCTTTCTTT. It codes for CASNRVEAFF.

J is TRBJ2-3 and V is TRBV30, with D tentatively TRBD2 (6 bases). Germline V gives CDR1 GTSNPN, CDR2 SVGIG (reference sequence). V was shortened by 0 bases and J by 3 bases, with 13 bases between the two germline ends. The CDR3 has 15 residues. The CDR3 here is CAWSVPSALTDTQYF. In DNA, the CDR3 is TGTGCCTGGAGTGTCCCTAGCGCATTAACAGATACGCAGTATTTT.

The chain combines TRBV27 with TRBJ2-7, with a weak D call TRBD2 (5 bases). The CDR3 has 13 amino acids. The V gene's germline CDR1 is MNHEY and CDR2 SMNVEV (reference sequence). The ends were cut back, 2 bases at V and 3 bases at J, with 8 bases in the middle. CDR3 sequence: CASSLRGSYEQYF. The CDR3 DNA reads TGTGCCAGCAGTTTACGTGGGAGCTACGAGCAGTACTTC.

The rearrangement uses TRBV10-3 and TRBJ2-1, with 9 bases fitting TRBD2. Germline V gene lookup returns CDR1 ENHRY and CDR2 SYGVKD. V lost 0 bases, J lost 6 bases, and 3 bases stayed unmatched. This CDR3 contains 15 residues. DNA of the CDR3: TGTGCCATCAGTGAGTCGCGGGGGGGCGTCAATGAGCAGTTCTTC. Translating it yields CAISESRGGVNEQFF.

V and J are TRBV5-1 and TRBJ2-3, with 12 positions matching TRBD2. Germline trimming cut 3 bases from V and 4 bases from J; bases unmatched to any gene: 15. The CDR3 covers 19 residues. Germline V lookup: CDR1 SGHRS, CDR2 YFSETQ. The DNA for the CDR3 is TGCGCCAGCAGCTCGGAATCCCACGGACTAGCGGGAAAATCAGATACGCAGTATTTT. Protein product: CASSSESHGLAGKSDTQYF.

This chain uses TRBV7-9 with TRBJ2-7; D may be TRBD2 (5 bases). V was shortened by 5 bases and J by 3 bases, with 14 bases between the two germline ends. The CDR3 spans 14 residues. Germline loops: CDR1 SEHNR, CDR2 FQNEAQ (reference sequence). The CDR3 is CASSPGTGFYEQYF. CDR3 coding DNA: TGTGCCAGCAGCCCGGGAACTGGGTTCTACGAGCAGTACTTC.

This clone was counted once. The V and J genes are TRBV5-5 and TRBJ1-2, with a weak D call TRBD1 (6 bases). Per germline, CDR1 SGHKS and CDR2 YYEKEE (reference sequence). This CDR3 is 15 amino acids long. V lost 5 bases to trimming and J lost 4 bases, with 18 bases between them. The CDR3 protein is CASRLGLQGFYGYTF. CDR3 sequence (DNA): TGTGCCAGCAGACTGGGATTACAGGGATTCTATGGCTACACCTTC. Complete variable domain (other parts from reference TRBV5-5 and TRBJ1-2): DAGVTQSPTHLIKTRGQQVTLRCSPISGHKSVSWYQQVLGQGPQFIFQYYEKEERGRGNFPDRFSARQFPNYSSELNVNALLLGDSALYLCASRLGLQGFYGYTFGSGTRLTVV.

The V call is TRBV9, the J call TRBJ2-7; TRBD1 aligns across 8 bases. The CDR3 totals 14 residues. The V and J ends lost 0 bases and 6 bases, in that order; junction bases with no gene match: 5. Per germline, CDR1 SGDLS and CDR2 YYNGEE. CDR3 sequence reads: CASSVVGQGGEQYF. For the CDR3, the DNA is TGTGCCAGCAGCGTAGTAGGACAGGGTGGCGAGCAGTACTTC.

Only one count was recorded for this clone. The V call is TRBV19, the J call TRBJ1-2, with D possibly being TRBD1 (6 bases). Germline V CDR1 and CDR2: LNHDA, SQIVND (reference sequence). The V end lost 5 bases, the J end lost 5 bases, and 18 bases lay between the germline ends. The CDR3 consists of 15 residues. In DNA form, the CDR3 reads TGTGCCAGTAGTGACAGGCGGCAGTACATTTATGGCTACACCTTC. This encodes CASSDRRQYIYGYTF.

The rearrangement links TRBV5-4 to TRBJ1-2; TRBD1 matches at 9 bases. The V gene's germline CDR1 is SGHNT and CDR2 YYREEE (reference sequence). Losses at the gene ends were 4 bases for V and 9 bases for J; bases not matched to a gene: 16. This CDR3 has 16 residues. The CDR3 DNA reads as TGTGCCAGCAGCCCGTCGGGACAGGGAAATATGGGGCGCTACACCTTC. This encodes CASSPSGQGNMGRYTF.

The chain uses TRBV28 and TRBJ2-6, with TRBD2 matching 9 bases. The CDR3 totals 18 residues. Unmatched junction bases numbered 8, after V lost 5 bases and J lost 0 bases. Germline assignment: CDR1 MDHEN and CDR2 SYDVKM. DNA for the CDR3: TGTGCCAGCAGTCAACGTGGACTAGCGCTCTCTGGGGCCAACGTCCTGACTTTC. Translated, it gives CASSQRGLALSGANVLTF. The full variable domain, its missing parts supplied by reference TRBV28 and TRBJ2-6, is DVKVTQSSRYLVKRTGEKVFLECVQDMDHENMFWYRQDPGLGLRLIYFSYDVKMKEKGDIPEGYSVSREKKERFSLILESASTNQTSMYLCASSQRGLALSGANVLTFGAGSRLTVL.

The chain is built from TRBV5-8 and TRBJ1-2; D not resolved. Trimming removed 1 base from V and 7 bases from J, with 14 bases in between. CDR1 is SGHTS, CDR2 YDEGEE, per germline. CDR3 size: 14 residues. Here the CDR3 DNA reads TGTGCCAGCAGCTTGTTACAGCCCTTGGGTGGCTACACCTTC. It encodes CASSLLQPLGGYTF.